The subject of this entry is one T cell receptor (beta chain). Its target is not known. This record comes from a study of T-cell reconstitution after alpha-beta-depleted transplantation in children. Unique molecular identifiers were used to barcode this TCRbeta library. In TCRdb, the PCR reads were re-called with MiXCR into one record per CDR3 protein. This table has about 580,000 distinct CDR3 sequences, more than 20% appearing once. CDR1 SGDLS and CDR2 YYNGEE come from the germline V gene. The CDR3 contains 16 residues. Trimming took off 4 bases at V and 4 bases at J, with 19 bases between the two ends. Study-level results: T-cell counts and diversity at one year post-transplant came mainly from newly produced T cells.

The sequence was obtained from a boy under two years old who had a stem cell transplant for acute myeloid leukemia, so the T cells may come from the graft donor. The gene calls are TRBV9 and TRBJ2-3; maybe TRBD1 (5 bases). The sample in question was PBMCs, mostly from graft donor cells, obtained 360 days after TCRalphabeta/CD19-depleted stem cell transplant. CDR3 in amino acids: CASSSGVGVGADTQYF. CDR3 DNA: TGTGCCAGCAGCTCGGGCGTAGGGGTAGGAGCAGATACGCAGTATTTT.